Listed here is a single TCR beta chain. Per the original data handling: Reference gene primer amplification gave nucleated cell count estimates. Profiling relied on immunoSEQ multiplex PCR, and the TCRdb table lists in-frame clones only, not all of them. That table is the source of V, J and clone size, and D and trimming were worked out from the DNA. The sample records some 150,000 clones, roughly 84% being singletons. Germline CDR1 SGHDT, CDR2 YYEEEE. Trimming removed 4 bases from V and 7 bases from J; junction bases left unmatched: 8. The length of the CDR3 is 16 residues. This entry belongs to a study of blood T cell repertoires in COVID-19. Overall study: Sources were T cells, B-cell-depleted T cells, or PBMCs; the material itself was cDNA or gDNA.

The TCR sequence derives from a human donor in a cohort sampled during active COVID-19. This rearrangement joins TRBV5-6 to TRBJ1-6; TRBD1 agrees at 10 bases. The source material was peripheral blood. CDR3 bases: TGTGCCAGCAGCCAAGACAGGGGGCGAGAGAATTCACCCCTCCACTTT. Translation: CASSQDRGRENSPLHF. Filled out from reference TRBV5-6 and TRBJ1-6, the complete variable domain reads DAGVTQSPTHLIKTRGQQVTLRCSPKSGHDTVSWYQQALGQGPQFIFQYYEEEERQRGNFPDRFSGHQFPNYSSELNVNALLLGDSALYLCASSQDRGRENSPLHFGNGTRLTVT.